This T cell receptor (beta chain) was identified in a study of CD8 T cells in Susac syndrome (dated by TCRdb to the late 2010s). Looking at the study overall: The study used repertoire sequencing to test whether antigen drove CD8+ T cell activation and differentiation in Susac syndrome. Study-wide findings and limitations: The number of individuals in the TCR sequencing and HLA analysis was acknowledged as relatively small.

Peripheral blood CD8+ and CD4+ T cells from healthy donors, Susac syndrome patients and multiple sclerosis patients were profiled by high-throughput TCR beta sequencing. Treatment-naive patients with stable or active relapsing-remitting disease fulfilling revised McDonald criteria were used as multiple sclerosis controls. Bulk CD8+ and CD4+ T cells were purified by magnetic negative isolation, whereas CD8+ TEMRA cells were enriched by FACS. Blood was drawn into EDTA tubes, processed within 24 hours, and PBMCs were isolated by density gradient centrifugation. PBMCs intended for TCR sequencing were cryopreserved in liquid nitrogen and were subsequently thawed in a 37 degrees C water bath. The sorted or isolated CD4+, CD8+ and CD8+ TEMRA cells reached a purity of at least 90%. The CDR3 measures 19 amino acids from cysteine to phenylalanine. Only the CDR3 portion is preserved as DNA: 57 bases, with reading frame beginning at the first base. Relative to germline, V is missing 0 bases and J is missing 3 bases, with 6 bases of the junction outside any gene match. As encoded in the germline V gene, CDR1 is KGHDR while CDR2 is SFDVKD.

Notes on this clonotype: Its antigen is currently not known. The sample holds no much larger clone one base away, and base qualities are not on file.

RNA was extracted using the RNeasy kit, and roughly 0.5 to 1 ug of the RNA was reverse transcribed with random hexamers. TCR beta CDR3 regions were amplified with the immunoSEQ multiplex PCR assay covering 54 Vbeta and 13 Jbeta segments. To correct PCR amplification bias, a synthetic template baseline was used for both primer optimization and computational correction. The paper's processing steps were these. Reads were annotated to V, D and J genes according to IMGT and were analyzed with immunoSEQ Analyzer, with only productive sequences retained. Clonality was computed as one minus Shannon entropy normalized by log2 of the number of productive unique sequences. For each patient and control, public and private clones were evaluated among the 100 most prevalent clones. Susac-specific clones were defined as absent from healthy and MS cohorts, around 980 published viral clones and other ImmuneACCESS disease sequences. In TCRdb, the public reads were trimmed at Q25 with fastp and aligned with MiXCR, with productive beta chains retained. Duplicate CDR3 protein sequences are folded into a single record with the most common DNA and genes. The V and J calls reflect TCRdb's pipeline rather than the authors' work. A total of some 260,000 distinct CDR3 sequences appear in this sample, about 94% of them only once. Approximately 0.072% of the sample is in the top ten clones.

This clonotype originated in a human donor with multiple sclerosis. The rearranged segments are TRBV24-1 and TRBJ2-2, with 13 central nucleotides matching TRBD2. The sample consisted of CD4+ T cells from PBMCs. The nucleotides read TGTGCCACCAGTGATTTGTTGACTAGCGGGGGGCCCTACACCGGGGAGCTGTTTTTT. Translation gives CATSDLLTSGGPYTGELFF.